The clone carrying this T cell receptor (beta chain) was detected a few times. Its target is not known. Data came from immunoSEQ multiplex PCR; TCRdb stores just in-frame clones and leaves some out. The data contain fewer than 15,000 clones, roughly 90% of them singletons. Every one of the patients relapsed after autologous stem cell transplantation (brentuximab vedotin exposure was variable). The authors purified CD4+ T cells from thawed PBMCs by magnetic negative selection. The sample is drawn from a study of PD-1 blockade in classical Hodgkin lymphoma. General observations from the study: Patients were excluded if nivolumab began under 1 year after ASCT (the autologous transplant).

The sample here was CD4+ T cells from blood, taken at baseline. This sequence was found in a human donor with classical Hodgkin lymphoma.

Written as DNA, the CDR3 is TGTGCCAGCAGTCCGGGACAGGGAACTTCACCCCTCCACTTT. Translation: CASSPGQGTSPLHF. The V gene is TRBV2, the J gene TRBJ1-6; TRBD1 aligns across 9 bases. The CDR3 runs 14 residues. Germline V gives CDR1 SNHLY, CDR2 FYNNEI. The J segment lost 9 bases and the V segment lost 5 bases, leaving 5 bases of the junction unmatched. Supplemented by reference TRBV2 and TRBJ1-6, the full variable domain reads EPEVTQTPSHQVTQMGQEVILRCVPISNHLYFYWYRQILGQKVEFLVSFYNNEISEKSEIFDDQFSVERPDGSNFTLKIRSTKLEDSAMYFCASSPGQGTSPLHFGNGTRLTVT.